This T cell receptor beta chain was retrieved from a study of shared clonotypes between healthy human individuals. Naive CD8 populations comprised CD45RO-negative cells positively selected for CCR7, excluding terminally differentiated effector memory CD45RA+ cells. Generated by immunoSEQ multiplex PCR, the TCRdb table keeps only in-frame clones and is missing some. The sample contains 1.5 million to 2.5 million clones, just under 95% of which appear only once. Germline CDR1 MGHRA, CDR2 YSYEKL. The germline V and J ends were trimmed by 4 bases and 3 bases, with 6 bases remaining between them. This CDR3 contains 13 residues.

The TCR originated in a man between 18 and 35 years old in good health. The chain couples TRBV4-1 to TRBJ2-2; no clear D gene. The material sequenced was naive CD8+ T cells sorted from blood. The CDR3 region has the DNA TGCGCCAGCAGCCCCCGCTACACCGGGGAGCTGTTTTTT. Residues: CASSPRYTGELFF.